This is a list of T cell receptor beta chains from one sample in a study of blood T cell repertoires in COVID-19. Here immunoSEQ multiplex PCR was the method, and the copy in TCRdb shows in-frame clones only, minus some. This table holds 50,000 to 55,000 clones, about 86% found once. What was sequenced was peripheral blood. These receptors were taken from a man over 45 with acute or convalescent COVID-19. The CDR3 runs from the conserved cysteine through the conserved F or W. D genes are given only for firm matches. Clone size is shown for a subset of rows, as once, few, many or a class of expanded clone.

clone_size	d_call	j_call	v_call	cdr3_aa	cdr3_nt
many	-	TRBJ1-1	TRBV30	CAWRWGDEDTEAFF	TGTGCCTGGAGATGGGGGGATGAGGACACTGAAGCTTTCTTT
-	-	TRBJ1-1	TRBV3-1/TRBV3-2	CASSQWRDSNTEAFF	TGTGCCAGCAGCCAATGGAGAGATTCGAACACTGAAGCTTTCTTT
few	TRBD1	TRBJ1-2	TRBV10-3	CAISESLPGQGAYGYTF	TGTGCCATCAGTGAGTCCCTTCCGGGACAGGGGGCTTATGGCTACACCTTC
-	-	TRBJ2-5	TRBV6-1	CASSEPPSETQYF	TGTGCCAGCAGTGAACCCCCATCAGAGACCCAGTACTTC
-	TRBD1	TRBJ2-5	TRBV28	CASRRQGAQETQYF	TGTGCCAGCAGGAGACAGGGGGCCCAAGAGACCCAGTACTTC
-	TRBD2	TRBJ2-7	TRBV6-1	CASSDPRGGGYEQYF	TGTGCCAGCAGTGACCCGCGCGGGGGAGGATACGAGCAGTACTTC
-	-	TRBJ2-3	TRBV5-1	CASSRDSSEYTQYF	TGCGCCAGCAGCCGGGATTCATCCGAGTATACGCAGTATTTT
-	TRBD1	TRBJ1-1	TRBV12-3/TRBV12-4	CASSKTGAGEAFF	TGTGCCAGCAGCAAGACAGGGGCAGGCGAAGCTTTCTTT
-	-	TRBJ1-1	TRBV5-1	CASGGFGLGTEAFF	TGCGCCAGCGGCGGGTTTGGGTTGGGCACTGAAGCTTTCTTT
-	-	TRBJ2-3	TRBV12-3/TRBV12-4	CASRTGDTQYF	TGTGCCAGCCGAACCGGGGATACGCAGTATTTT
medium-sized	-	TRBJ1-5	TRBV18	CASSHSTYSNQPQHF	TGTGCCAGCTCACATAGTACCTATAGCAATCAGCCCCAGCATTTT
few	TRBD1	TRBJ2-7	TRBV19	CASSNPGQGLREQYF	TGTGCCAGTAGTAACCCGGGACAGGGTCTTCGCGAGCAGTACTTC
once	TRBD1	TRBJ2-7	TRBV27	CASSPGQRYEQYF	TGTGCCAGCAGCCCGGGACAGCGATACGAGCAGTACTTC
-	-	TRBJ1-3	TRBV2	CASLGYRAPGGNTIYF	TGTGCCAGCCTTGGATACAGGGCCCCCGGTGGAAACACCATATATTTT
-	-	TRBJ2-7	TRBV3-1/TRBV3-2	CASSQDWAKGEQYF	TGTGCCAGCAGCCAAGATTGGGCGAAAGGCGAGCAGTACTTC
-	-	TRBJ2-7	TRBV6-5	CASSYSRGTYEQYF	TGTGCCAGCAGTTACTCGAGAGGGACCTACGAGCAGTACTTC
-	-	TRBJ2-1	TRBV6-5	CASMGWESYNEQFF	TGTGCCAGCATGGGGTGGGAGAGCTACAATGAGCAGTTCTTC
-	TRBD1	TRBJ1-6	TRBV27	CASSSSGTDNSPLHF	TGTGCCAGCAGTTCTTCCGGGACAGATAATTCACCCCTCCACTTT
-	-	TRBJ1-5	TRBV5-1	CASSLEPGNSNQPQHF	TGCGCCAGCAGCTTGGAGCCGGGGAATAGCAATCAGCCCCAGCATTTT
-	TRBD1	TRBJ1-5	TRBV30	CAWAQGAGNQPQHF	TGTGCCTGGGCACAGGGGGCGGGCAATCAGCCCCAGCATTTT